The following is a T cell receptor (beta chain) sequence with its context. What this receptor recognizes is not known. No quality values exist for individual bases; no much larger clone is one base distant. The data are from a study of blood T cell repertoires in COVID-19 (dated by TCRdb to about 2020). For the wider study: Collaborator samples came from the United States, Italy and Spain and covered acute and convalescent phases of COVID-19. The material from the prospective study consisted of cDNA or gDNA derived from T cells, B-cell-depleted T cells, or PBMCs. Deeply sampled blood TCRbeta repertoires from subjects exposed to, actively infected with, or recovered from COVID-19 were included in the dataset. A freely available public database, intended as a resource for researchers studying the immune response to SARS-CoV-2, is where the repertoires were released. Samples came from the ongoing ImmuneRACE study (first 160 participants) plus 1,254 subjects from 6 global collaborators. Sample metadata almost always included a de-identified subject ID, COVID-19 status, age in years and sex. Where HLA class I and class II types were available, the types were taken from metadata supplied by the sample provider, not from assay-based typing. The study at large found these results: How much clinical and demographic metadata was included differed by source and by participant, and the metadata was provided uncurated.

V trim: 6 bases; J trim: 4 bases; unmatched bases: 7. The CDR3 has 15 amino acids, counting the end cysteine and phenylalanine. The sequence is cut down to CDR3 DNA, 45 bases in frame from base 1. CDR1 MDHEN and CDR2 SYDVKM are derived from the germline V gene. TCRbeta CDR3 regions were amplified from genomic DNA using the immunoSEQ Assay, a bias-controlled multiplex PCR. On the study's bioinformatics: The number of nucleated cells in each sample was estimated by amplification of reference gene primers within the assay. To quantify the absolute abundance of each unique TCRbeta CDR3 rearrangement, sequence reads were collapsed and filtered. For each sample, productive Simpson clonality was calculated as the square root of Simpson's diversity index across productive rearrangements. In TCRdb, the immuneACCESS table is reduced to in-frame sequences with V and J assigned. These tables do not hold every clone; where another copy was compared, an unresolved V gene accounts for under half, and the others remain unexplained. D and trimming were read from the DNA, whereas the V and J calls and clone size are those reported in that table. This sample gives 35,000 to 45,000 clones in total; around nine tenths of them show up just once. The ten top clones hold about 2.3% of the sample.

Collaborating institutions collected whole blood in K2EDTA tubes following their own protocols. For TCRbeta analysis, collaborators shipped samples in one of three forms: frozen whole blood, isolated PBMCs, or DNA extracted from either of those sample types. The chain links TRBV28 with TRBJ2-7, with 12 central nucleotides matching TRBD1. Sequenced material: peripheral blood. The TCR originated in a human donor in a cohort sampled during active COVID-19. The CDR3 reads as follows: CASSSGTGGMYEQYF. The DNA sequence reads TGTGCCAGCAGCTCCGGGACAGGGGGCATGTACGAGCAGTACTTC. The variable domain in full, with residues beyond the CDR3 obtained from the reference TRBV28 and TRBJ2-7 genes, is DVKVTQSSRYLVKRTGEKVFLECVQDMDHENMFWYRQDPGLGLRLIYFSYDVKMKEKGDIPEGYSVSREKKERFSLILESASTNQTSMYLCASSSGTGGMYEQYFGPGTRLTVT.